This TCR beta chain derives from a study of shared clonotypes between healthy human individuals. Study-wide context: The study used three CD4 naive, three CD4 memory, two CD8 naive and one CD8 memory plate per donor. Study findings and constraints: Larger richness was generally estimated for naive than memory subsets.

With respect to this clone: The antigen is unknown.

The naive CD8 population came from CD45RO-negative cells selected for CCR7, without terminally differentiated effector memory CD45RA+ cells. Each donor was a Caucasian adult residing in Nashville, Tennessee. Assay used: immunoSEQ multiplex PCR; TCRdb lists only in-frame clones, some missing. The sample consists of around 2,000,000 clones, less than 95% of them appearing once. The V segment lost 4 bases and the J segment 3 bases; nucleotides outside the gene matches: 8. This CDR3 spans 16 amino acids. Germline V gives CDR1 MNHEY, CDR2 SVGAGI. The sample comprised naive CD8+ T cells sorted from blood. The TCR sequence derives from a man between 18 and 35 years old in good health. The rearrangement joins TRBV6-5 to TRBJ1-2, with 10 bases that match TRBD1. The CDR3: CASSSISGTGDYGYTF. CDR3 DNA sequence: TGTGCCAGCAGTTCGATATCCGGGACAGGGGACTATGGCTACACCTTC.